This note documents a single TCR beta chain sequence. Its antigen is as yet unknown. Then a second PCR, running roughly 7 to 11 cycles, was carried out with a sample-barcoded 5' primer and a J-beta primer mix. In TCRdb, the 5' RACE reads were re-called with MiXCR into one record per CDR3 protein. There are 550,000 to 700,000 distinct CDR3 sequences in the sample; about 25% occur only once, and approximately 17% lies in the top ten. These data belong to a study of blood T cells in healthy people across ages. Study-level findings and limits: The donors' CMV status was not determined, possibly confounding changes in expanded clonotypes.

The material sequenced was blood. This sequence was found in a woman in her 70s in good health.

The CDR3 DNA reads as TGCAGTGCCAGATATCAGGAAAAACTGTTTTTT. This codes for CSARYQEKLFF. J is TRBJ1-4 and V is TRBV20-1, with D unclear. The CDR3 totals 11 residues. Trimming left V 6 bases short and J 8 bases short, with 10 bases between. Per the germline V gene, CDR1 is DFQATT and CDR2 is SNEGSKA (reference sequence).